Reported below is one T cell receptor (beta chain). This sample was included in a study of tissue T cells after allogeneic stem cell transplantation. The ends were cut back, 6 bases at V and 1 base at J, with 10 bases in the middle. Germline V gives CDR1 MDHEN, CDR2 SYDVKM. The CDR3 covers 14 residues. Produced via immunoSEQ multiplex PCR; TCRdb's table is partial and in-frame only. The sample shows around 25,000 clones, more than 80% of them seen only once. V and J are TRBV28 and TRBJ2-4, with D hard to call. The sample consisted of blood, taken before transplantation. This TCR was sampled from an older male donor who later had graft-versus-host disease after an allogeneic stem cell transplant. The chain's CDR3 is CASSTIGAKNIQYF. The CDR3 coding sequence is TGTGCCAGCAGCACTATCGGGGCCAAAAACATTCAGTACTTC.